This passage covers 24 T cell receptor beta chains from one sample sequenced in a study of breast tumors, draining lymph nodes, adjacent tissues. TCRdb passed the multiplex PCR reads through MiXCR, listing each CDR3 protein once. The table has approximately 300,000 distinct CDR3 sequences, about 30% seen once. Breast cancer patients provided tissue from their axillary draining lymph nodes. Sequenced sample: axillary lymph node tissue. These receptors were obtained from a female donor with breast cancer. Some clones in this sample may be carry-over from other donors' samples.

This clonotype was recorded many times. V and J are TRBV20-1 and TRBJ2-3; possibly TRBD1 for D (5 bases). The CDR3 runs to 16 residues. CDR1 is DFQATT, CDR2 SNEGSKA, per germline (reference sequence). Trimming left V 0 bases short and J 4 bases short, with 17 bases between. The CDR3 DNA sequence: TGCAGTGCTAGAGATAATCATGACTCAGGGCCAGATACGCAGTATTTT. It yields the protein CSARDNHDSGPDTQYF.

This clonotype was detected ten times or more. The genes are TRBV14 and TRBJ1-3, with no clear D. Germline V gene data show CDR1 as SGHDN and CDR2 as FVKESK. CDR3 length: 12 residues. V shed 0 bases and J shed 8 bases, with 5 bases lying between them. The CDR3 here is CASSQDRYTIYF. CDR3 bases: TGTGCCAGCAGCCAAGATAGATACACCATATATTTT.

Remarks on this clonotype: This clone may be a read error of a much larger clone one base away. The rearrangement links TRBV9 to TRBJ2-7; D remains ambiguous. In germline, CDR1 is SGDLS, CDR2 YYNGEE. The CDR3 contains 14 residues. The CDR3 protein is CASSPHWARYEQSF. The CDR3 nucleotides read TGTGCCAGCAGCCCCCATTGGGCTCGCTACGAGCAGTCCTTC.

V usage is TRBV6-6 and J usage is TRBJ1-1; 7 nucleotides line up with TRBD1. The germline gives CDR1 MNHNY, CDR2 SVGAGI (reference sequence). V shed 9 bases, J shed 3 bases, and the junction held 7 bases outside the gene matches. CDR3 length: 13 amino acids. Here the CDR3 reads CASRRGLDTEAFF. CDR3 nucleotides: TGTGCCAGTCGGAGGGGGCTTGACACTGAAGCTTTCTTT.

V gene TRBV5-1 combines with J gene TRBJ1-6; the D is unclear. The CDR3 totals 16 residues. V was clipped by 0 bases and J by 7 bases, with 14 bases between them. In germline, CDR1 is SGHRS, CDR2 YFSETQ. The CDR3 here is CASSLGGRESNSPLHF. CDR3 bases: TGCGCCAGCAGCTTGGGCGGACGGGAAAGCAATTCACCCCTCCACTTT.

A remark on this clonotype: The missing conserved phenylalanine or tryptophan at the end of this CDR3 makes a read error likely. The chain joins TRBV7-9 to TRBJ2-1, with D possibly matching TRBD1 (5 bases). The CDR3 loop spans 14 amino acids. CDR1 is SEHNR and CDR2 is FQNEAQ in the germline V gene (reference sequence). V lost 8 bases to trimming and J lost 0 bases, with 11 bases between them. This CDR3 is CASEGVSSYNEQFL. The CDR3 DNA reads TGTGCCAGCGAAGGGGTGTCCTCCTACAATGAGCAGTTCCTC.

At least ten counts were recorded for this clonotype. The chain couples TRBV4-2 to TRBJ2-7; maybe TRBD2 (6 bases). CDR3 length: 15 residues. V lost 4 bases, J lost 0 bases, and 13 bases lay in between. Per germline, CDR1 LGHNA and CDR2 YNFKEQ. The chain's CDR3 is CASSPRMGLSYEQYF. The CDR3 DNA is TGTGCCAGCAGCCCCAGAATGGGACTCTCCTACGAGCAGTACTTC.

This clonotype was counted ten times or more. The V and J genes are TRBV7-6 and TRBJ2-1; the match to TRBD2 covers 7 bases. The trim removed 3 bases at V and 8 bases at J, leaving 4 bases unmatched. The CDR3 has 13 residues. Germline CDR1 reads SGHVS; CDR2 reads FNYEAQ. CDR3 in amino acids: CASSFGTSDEQFF. CDR3 coding DNA: TGTGCCAGCAGCTTCGGTACTAGCGATGAGCAGTTCTTC.

In this sample, this clonotype turned up many times. The gene calls are TRBV2 and TRBJ2-6; 7 bases fit TRBD1. With V trimmed by 7 bases and J by 1 base, 13 bases remained unmatched. The V gene's germline CDR1 is SNHLY and CDR2 FYNNEI. CDR3 length: 18 amino acids. The CDR3 DNA sequence: TGTGCCAGCACGATTTACGGGACAGTCCCTTCTGGGGCCAACGTCCTGACTTTC. Protein: CASTIYGTVPSGANVLTF.

This clonotype was detected only a few times. J is TRBJ1-1 and V is TRBV19; D is ambiguous. The V and J ends lost 5 bases and 0 bases respectively, with 13 bases between them. Germline assignment: CDR1 LNHDA and CDR2 SQIVND (reference sequence). CDR3 length: 15 amino acids. The CDR3 sequence is CASSAAGNLNTEAFF. In DNA form, the CDR3 reads TGTGCCAGTAGTGCAGCAGGCAATCTGAACACTGAAGCTTTCTTT.

This clonotype showed up just once. The chain is built from TRBV5-1 and TRBJ2-4; D not certain. The CDR3 spans 15 residues. V shed 1 base and J shed 7 bases, with 15 bases lying between them. CDR1 and CDR2 (germline): SGHRS, YFSETQ. The CDR3 bases are TGCGCCAGCAGCTTGTATCCGATCCCCCACAACATTCAGTACTTC. Its translation is CASSLYPIPHNIQYF.

Regarding this clonotype: A much larger clone lies one base from this, so it may be a read error. J is TRBJ2-7 and V is TRBV11-2; D is unresolved. V shed 4 bases and J shed 1 base, with 11 bases lying between them. Germline CDR1 is SGHAT and CDR2 is FQNNGV. CDR3 length: 14 residues. Here the CDR3 reads CASSSWAGSYEQYF. The CDR3 DNA reads as TGTGCCAGCAGCTCATGGGCCGGTTCCTACGAGCAGTACTTC.

This clonotype was observed many times. The chain couples TRBV20-1 to TRBJ2-7; possible D gene TRBD1, 5 bases. The CDR3 is made up of 15 amino acids. Germline V lookup: CDR1 DFQATT, CDR2 SNEGSKA (reference sequence). Trimming cost V 2 bases and J 2 bases, with 16 bases left between them. The CDR3 is CSARHPQRQTYEQYF. In DNA form, the CDR3 reads TGCAGTGCTAGACACCCCCAGCGACAGACCTACGAGCAGTACTTC.

J is TRBJ1-6 and V is TRBV3-1; 7 nucleotides match TRBD1. V was pared by 4 bases and J by 11 bases, with 8 bases of the junction left unmatched. Germline V gives CDR1 LGHDT, CDR2 YNNKEL (reference sequence). The CDR3 spans 14 residues. CDR3 in DNA: TGTGCCAGCAGCCCCTCACAGGGGAATGCACCCCTCCACTTT. Its translation: CASSPSQGNAPLHF.

This clonotype was counted only a few times. The chain is built from TRBV30 and TRBJ1-2; TRBD1 might be the D (5 bases). The length of the CDR3 is 13 residues. V lost 4 bases, J lost 4 bases, and 13 bases lay in between. The V gene's germline CDR1 is GTSNPN and CDR2 SVGIG (reference sequence). This chain's CDR3 is CAWKRGEFYGYTF. CDR3 nucleotide sequence: TGTGCCTGGAAAAGGGGAGAGTTCTATGGCTACACCTTC.

There are a few counts of this clonotype. The chain uses TRBV30 and TRBJ2-1, with D perhaps TRBD1 (6 bases). The CDR3 contains 14 residues. From germline, CDR1 is GTSNPN and CDR2 SVGIG (reference sequence). V was pared by 3 bases and J by 4 bases, with 13 bases between. This chain's CDR3 is CAWRHGRGYNEQFF. The CDR3 DNA follows: TGTGCCTGGAGGCATGGCAGGGGATACAATGAGCAGTTCTTC. The whole variable domain, filled in from reference TRBV30 and TRBJ2-1, reads SQTIHQWPATLVQPVGSPLSLECTVEGTSNPNLYWYRQAAGRGLQLLFYSVGIGQISSEVPQNLSASRPQDRQFILSSKKLLLSDSGFYLCAWRHGRGYNEQFFGPGTRLTVL.

A remark on this clonotype: This may be a read error: a much more frequent sequence differs by one nucleotide. The V gene is TRBV6-2 or TRBV6-3, the J gene TRBJ2-7, with 8 bases matching TRBD2. Germline lookup yields CDR1 MNHEY and CDR2 SVGEGT. Unmatched junction bases numbered 11, after V lost 10 bases and J lost 12 bases. CDR3 size: 11 residues. In DNA, the CDR3 is TGTGCCAACGGTAACGGGAGGGCCCTGTACTTC. Encoded protein: CANGNGRALYF.

This clonotype was picked up many times. This chain joins TRBV29-1 and TRBJ2-1, with D possibly TRBD1 on 6 matching bases. V dropped 7 bases and J dropped 14 bases, with 18 bases sitting between them. The CDR3 spans 11 residues. Germline-derived CDR1 and CDR2 are SQVTM and ANQGSEA. CDR3 nucleotide sequence: TGCAGCGGCCAAGGGACAAGTATGGAGTTCTTC. It translates to CSGQGTSMEFF.

This clonotype has just a few counts. The chain combines TRBV20-1 with TRBJ1-1; the D is unclear. Germline V gene lookup returns CDR1 DFQATT and CDR2 SNEGSKA (reference sequence). This CDR3 region has 13 residues. The V end lost 2 bases, the J end lost 8 bases, and 15 bases lay between the germline ends. The CDR3 bases are TGCAGTGCTAGACACCGGGCACAAGAAGAAGCTTTCTTT. Translating it yields CSARHRAQEEAFF.

This clonotype was recorded many times. In DNA, the CDR3 is TGTGCCAGCAGGAGGAGGGAGGAAAAACTGTTTTTT. As protein: CASRRREEKLFF. The V and J genes are TRBV6-1 and TRBJ1-4; no reliable D call. Germline V gene data show CDR1 as MNHNS and CDR2 as SASEGT. The CDR3 runs 12 residues. V was trimmed by 6 bases and J by 8 bases, leaving 10 bases between them.

This clonotype was recorded at least ten times. The CDR3 DNA follows: TGTGCCTCCGGGGCAGGTGGAACTGGGGCCAACGTCCTGACTTTC. Residues: CASGAGGTGANVLTF. The chain uses TRBV25-1 and TRBJ2-6; either TRBD1 or TRBD2 may supply D (5 bases each). V dropped 11 bases and J dropped 2 bases, with 16 bases sitting between them. The CDR3 sequence is 15 residues long. Germline V gene sequence: CDR1 MGHDK, CDR2 SYGVNS.

This clonotype was counted ten times or more. The chain carries TRBV3-1 and TRBJ1-2; D is possibly TRBD1 (5 bases). Germline V lookup: CDR1 LGHDT, CDR2 YNNKEL (reference sequence). Trimming left V 1 base short and J 2 bases short, with 8 bases between. The CDR3 has 14 residues. The DNA of the CDR3 is TGTGCCAGCAGCCAAGTTGGGGGAAACTATGGCTACACCTTC. Protein product: CASSQVGGNYGYTF. The complete variable domain, with remaining parts taken from reference TRBV3-1 and TRBJ1-2, reads DTAVSQTPKYLVTQMGNDKSIKCEQNLGHDTMYWYKQDSKKFLKIMFSYNNKELIINETVPNRFSPKSPDKAHLNLHINSLELGDSAVYFCASSQVGGNYGYTFGSGTRLTVV.

The table lists this clonotype with many counts. The V gene is TRBV11-2, the J gene TRBJ2-7, with D perhaps matching TRBD1 (6 bases). This CDR3 spans 16 amino acids. The germline gives CDR1 SGHAT, CDR2 FQNNGV. V was cut by 1 base and J by 1 base, with 14 bases left in between. CDR3 in DNA: TGTGCCAGCAGCTTAGGCAGGGGAGCCCTTTCCTACGAGCAGTACTTC. Its protein product is CASSLGRGALSYEQYF.

This clonotype was seen at least ten times. The gene calls are TRBV7-8 and TRBJ2-5, with D perhaps being TRBD1 or TRBD2 (6 bases each). The germline CDR1 and CDR2 sequences are SGHVS and FQNEAQ. This CDR3 has 15 residues. The V end lost 8 bases, the J end lost 1 base, and 17 bases lay between the germline ends. For the CDR3, the DNA is TGTGCCAGCTCAAACGGGGGCAGGCGCCAAGAGACCCAGTACTTC. Encoded protein: CASSNGGRRQETQYF.